Each of the 12 T cell receptor beta chains below was sequenced from the same sample in a study of blood T cell repertoires in COVID-19. Clones were read by immunoSEQ multiplex PCR, and TCRdb kept only the in-frame ones, dropping some. This table has approximately 480,000 clones, approximately 90% appearing once. The source material was PBMCs or T cells enriched from blood (not recorded which). Receptors originate from a woman aged 18 to 35 who had recovered from COVID-19.

The rearrangement uses TRBV7-9 and TRBJ1-2; 12 bases line up with TRBD1. The CDR3 is 14 amino acids. Losses at the gene ends were 3 bases for V and 8 bases for J; bases not matched to a gene: 4. Per the germline V gene, CDR1 is SEHNR and CDR2 is FQNEAQ (reference sequence). The CDR3 region is CASSLGQGAGGYTF. CDR3 in DNA: TGTGCCAGCAGCTTGGGACAGGGGGCGGGCGGCTACACCTTC. The full variable domain, rest sourced from reference TRBV7-9 and TRBJ1-2, is DTGVSQNPRHKITKRGQNVTFRCDPISEHNRLYWYRQTLGQGPEFLTYFQNEAQLEKSRLLSDRFSAERPKGSFSTLEIQRTEQGDSAMYLCASSLGQGAGGYTFGSGTRLTVV.

The chain has TRBV19 and TRBJ2-2; 8 nucleotides agree with TRBD1. V shed 4 bases, J shed 5 bases, and the junction held 9 bases outside the gene matches. The length of the CDR3 is 16 residues. Germline lookup yields CDR1 LNHDA and CDR2 SQIVND (reference sequence). Written as DNA, the CDR3 is TGTGCCAGTAGTAGCAGGGGGCAGCTGGGTACCGGGGAGCTGTTTTTT. Amino acids: CASSSRGQLGTGELFF.

This clone showed up just once. The chain has TRBV30 and TRBJ2-3; 7 bases are shared with TRBD1. V lost 2 bases and J lost 3; bases outside the gene matches: 5. The CDR3 contains 14 residues. CDR1 is GTSNPN, CDR2 SVGIG, per germline (reference sequence). The CDR3 protein is CAWSNRGGTDTQYF. In DNA form, the CDR3 reads TGTGCCTGGAGTAACAGGGGTGGGACAGATACGCAGTATTTT.

The chain is built from TRBV2 and TRBJ2-1; 7 nucleotides agree with TRBD1. With 6 bases clipped from V and 2 bases from J, the junction kept 7 bases outside the gene matches. CDR3 length: 15 residues. Germline-derived CDR1 and CDR2 are SNHLY and FYNNEI. In nucleotides, the CDR3 is TGTGCCAGCAGCGCCAGACAGGGAACCTACAATGAGCAGTTCTTC. Amino acids: CASSARQGTYNEQFF.

This sequence joins TRBV5-6 and TRBJ2-2, with TRBD2 matching over 9 bases. The CDR3 length is 16 residues. J lost 3 bases, V lost 4 bases, and 7 bases had no gene match. Per the germline V gene, CDR1 is SGHDT and CDR2 is YYEEEE. The CDR3 protein is CASSPAGGRYTGELFF. CDR3 coding DNA: TGTGCCAGCAGCCCGGCGGGGGGGCGATACACCGGGGAGCTGTTTTTT. The entire variable domain, with the rest obtained from reference TRBV5-6 and TRBJ2-2, is as follows: DAGVTQSPTHLIKTRGQQVTLRCSPKSGHDTVSWYQQALGQGPQFIFQYYEEEERQRGNFPDRFSGHQFPNYSSELNVNALLLGDSALYLCASSPAGGRYTGELFFGEGSRLTVL.

This chain joins TRBV6-5 and TRBJ2-7, with D possibly being TRBD2 (7 bases). The CDR3 is 16 residues long. The germline V and J ends were trimmed by 2 bases and 3 bases, with 17 bases remaining between them. Looked up from germline, CDR1 is MNHEY and CDR2 is SVGAGI. CDR3 sequence: CASSYGGVGQYYEQYF. DNA of the CDR3: TGTGCCAGCAGTTACGGGGGGGTTGGACAGTACTACGAGCAGTACTTC.

The CDR3 region has the DNA TGTGCCAGTAGTATAGGGGGGCTCGGTGAAGCTTTCTTT. Translated, it gives CASSIGGLGEAFF. The V and J genes are TRBV19 and TRBJ1-1; weak D call: TRBD1 (6 bases). V shed 1 base and J shed 7 bases, with 10 bases lying between them. Per the germline V gene, CDR1 is LNHDA and CDR2 is SQIVND (reference sequence). CDR3 size: 13 residues. Supplemented by reference TRBV19 and TRBJ1-1, the full variable domain reads DGGITQSPKYLFRKEGQNVTLSCEQNLNHDAMYWYRQDPGQGLRLIYYSQIVNDFQKGDIAEGYSVSREKKESFPLTVTSAQKNPTAFYLCASSIGGLGEAFFGQGTRLTVV.

V and J are TRBV3-1 (or the pseudogene TRBV3-2) and TRBJ1-2, with 7 positions matching TRBD1. The ends lost 2 bases at V and 8 bases at J; junction bases unmatched: 8. Germline CDR1 and CDR2: LGHDT and YNNKEL (reference sequence). The CDR3 extends over 14 amino acids. The CDR3: CASSQTRGLGGYTF. CDR3 bases: TGTGCCAGCAGCCAAACTAGGGGGCTCGGCGGCTACACCTTC.

This chain's CDR3 is CASSSRTGDEKLFF. The CDR3, as DNA: TGTGCCAGCAGTTCTAGGACAGGGGACGAAAAACTGTTTTTT. This sequence joins TRBV6-5 and TRBJ1-4; TRBD1 matches at 9 bases. Germline lookup yields CDR1 MNHEY and CDR2 SVGAGI. The CDR3 loop spans 14 amino acids. The V and J ends lost 4 bases and 8 bases, in that order; junction bases with no gene match: 5.

The rearrangement joins TRBV6-6 to TRBJ1-5, with 9 bases fitting TRBD1. Trimming took 7 bases from V and 6 from J; bases not matched to a gene: 13. The CDR3 sequence is 16 residues long. Per germline, CDR1 MNHNY and CDR2 SVGAGI (reference sequence). CDR3 nucleotide sequence: TGTGCCAGCACCTCCGACAGGGGGATTACTACTCAGCCCCAGCATTTT. The encoded protein is CASTSDRGITTQPQHF.

V usage is TRBV2 and J usage is TRBJ2-3; 9 bases map to TRBD1. The CDR3 totals 14 residues. J lost 3 bases, V lost 10 bases, and 8 bases had no gene match. The germline V gene has CDR1 SNHLY and CDR2 FYNNEI. This CDR3 is CATKEGQGTDTQYF. The CDR3 DNA reads TGTGCCACTAAGGAGGGACAGGGAACAGATACGCAGTATTTT.

The V call is TRBV19, the J call TRBJ1-2; TRBD1 matches 7 bases. The germline gives CDR1 LNHDA, CDR2 SQIVND (reference sequence). The J segment lost 4 bases and the V segment lost 10 bases, leaving 21 bases of the junction unmatched. The CDR3 has 17 residues. The CDR3 loop reads CATSLGAPTGSLYGYTF. The CDR3 DNA reads as TGTGCCACCTCTCTAGGGGCCCCGACAGGGAGTCTCTATGGCTACACCTTC. The full variable domain, in which reference TRBV19 and TRBJ1-2 provide the parts outside the CDR3, is DGGITQSPKYLFRKEGQNVTLSCEQNLNHDAMYWYRQDPGQGLRLIYYSQIVNDFQKGDIAEGYSVSREKKESFPLTVTSAQKNPTAFYLCATSLGAPTGSLYGYTFGSGTRLTVV.